Described below is a single T cell receptor (beta chain) sequence and its context. Antigen unknown. This sample's treatment: 15 to 20 received Ad26.COV2.S at low or high dose, single or two shots; several received placebo; per-sample allocation not given. Sample collection was performed on day 63 after the first vaccine or placebo injection. Within Boston, the person who donated was an adult of 18-55 years. Vaccination used an Ad26 vector expressing Wuhan-strain SARS-CoV-2 spike. This sample stems from a study of Ad26.COV2.S vaccination and SARS-CoV-2 variants. Turning to the study itself: Within the COV1001 Ad26.COV2.S trial arm, the donor was enrolled. Study conclusions and caveats: From the TCR breadth and depth analyses, total T cell responses may have been underestimated.

Germline loops: CDR1 ENHRY, CDR2 SYGVKD. V lost 4 bases, J lost 2 bases, and 8 bases lay in between. The CDR3 runs to 13 residues. Assay: immunoSEQ multiplex PCR; the TCRdb copy retains only in-frame clones and omits some. The sample carries around 400,000 clones, 75% to 95% recorded once. The rearrangement joins TRBV10-3 to TRBJ2-5; D might be TRBD1 (5 bases). This sample comprised peripheral blood, obtained in a trial of Ad26.COV2.S vaccine versus placebo. The receptor comes from a person aged 18 to 59 who received the Ad26.COV2.S COVID-19 vaccine or a placebo. The CDR3 DNA sequence: TGTGCCATCAGTGTCACAGGTCAAGAGACCCAGTACTTC. Its protein product is CAISVTGQETQYF.